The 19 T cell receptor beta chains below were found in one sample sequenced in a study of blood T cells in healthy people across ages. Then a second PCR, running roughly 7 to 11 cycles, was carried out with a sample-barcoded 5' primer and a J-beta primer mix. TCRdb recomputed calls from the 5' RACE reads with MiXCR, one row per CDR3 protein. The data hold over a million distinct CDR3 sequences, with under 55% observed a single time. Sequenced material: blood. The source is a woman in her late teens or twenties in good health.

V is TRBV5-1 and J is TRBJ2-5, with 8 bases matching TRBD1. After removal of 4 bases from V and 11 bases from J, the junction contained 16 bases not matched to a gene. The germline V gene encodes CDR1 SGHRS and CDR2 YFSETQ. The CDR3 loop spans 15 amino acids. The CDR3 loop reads CASSQTRDRTNEQYF. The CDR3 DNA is TGCGCCAGCAGCCAGACAAGGGACAGGACCAATGAGCAGTACTTC.

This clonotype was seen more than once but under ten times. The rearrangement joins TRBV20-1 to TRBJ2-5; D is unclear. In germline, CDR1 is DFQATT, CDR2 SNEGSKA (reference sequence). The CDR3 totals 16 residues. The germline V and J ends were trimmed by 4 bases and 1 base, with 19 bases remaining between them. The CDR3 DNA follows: TGCAGTGCTATTACCTTTGGGCAAACAACCCAAGAGACCCAGTACTTC. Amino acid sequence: CSAITFGQTTQETQYF.

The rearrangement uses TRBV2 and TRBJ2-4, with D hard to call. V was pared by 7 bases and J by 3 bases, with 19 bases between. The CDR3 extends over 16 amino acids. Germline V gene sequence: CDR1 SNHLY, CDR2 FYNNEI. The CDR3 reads CASTTDRLGGKNIQYF. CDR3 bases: TGTGCCAGCACGACCGACCGCTTAGGCGGCAAAAACATTCAGTACTTC. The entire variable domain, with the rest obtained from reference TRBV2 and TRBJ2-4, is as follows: EPEVTQTPSHQVTQMGQEVILRCVPISNHLYFYWYRQILGQKVEFLVSFYNNEISEKSEIFDDQFSVERPDGSNFTLKIRSTKLEDSAMYFCASTTDRLGGKNIQYFGAGTRLSVL.

Written as DNA, the CDR3 is TGTGCCAGCCTAGTCGGAGGGGGAGTAGAGACCCAGTACTTC. Translating gives CASLVGGGVETQYF. The J gene is TRBJ2-5, the V gene TRBV25-1; D possibly uses TRBD1 or TRBD2 (6 bases each). V was pared by 8 bases and J by 4 bases, with 17 bases between. Germline V gene sequence: CDR1 MGHDK, CDR2 SYGVNS. This CDR3 is built from 14 residues.

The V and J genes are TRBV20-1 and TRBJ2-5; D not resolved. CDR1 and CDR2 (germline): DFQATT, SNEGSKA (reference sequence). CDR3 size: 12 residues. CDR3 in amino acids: CAQETGQETQYF. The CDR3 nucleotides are TGCGCCCAGGAGACGGGTCAAGAGACCCAGTACTTC.

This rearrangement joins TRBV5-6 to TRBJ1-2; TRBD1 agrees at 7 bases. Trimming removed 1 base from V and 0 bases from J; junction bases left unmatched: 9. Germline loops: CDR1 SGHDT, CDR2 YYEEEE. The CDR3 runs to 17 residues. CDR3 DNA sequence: TGTGCCAGCAGCTTGAGTTTGCGGACAGGAGCTAACTATGGCTACACCTTC. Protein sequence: CASSLSLRTGANYGYTF.

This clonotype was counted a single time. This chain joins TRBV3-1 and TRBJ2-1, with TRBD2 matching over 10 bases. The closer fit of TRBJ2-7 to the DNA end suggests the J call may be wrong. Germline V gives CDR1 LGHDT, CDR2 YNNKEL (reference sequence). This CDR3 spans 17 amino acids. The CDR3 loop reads CASSQVASGSSYNEQYF. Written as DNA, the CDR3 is TGTGCCAGCAGCCAAGTCGCTAGCGGGAGCTCCTACAATGAGCAGTACTTC.

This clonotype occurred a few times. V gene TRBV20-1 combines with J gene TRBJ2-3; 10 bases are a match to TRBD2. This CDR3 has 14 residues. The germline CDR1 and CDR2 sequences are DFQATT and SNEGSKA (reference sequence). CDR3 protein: CSLPSGTSVNTQYF. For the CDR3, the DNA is TGCAGCTTACCCAGCGGGACTAGCGTAAATACGCAGTATTTT.

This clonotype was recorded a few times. The CDR3 coding sequence is TGTGCCATCAGTGGAGCGGTCAACGACTACACCTTC. Its protein product is CAISGAVNDYTF. The V gene is TRBV10-3, the J gene TRBJ1-2; no clear D gene. The CDR3 consists of 12 residues. V shed 4 bases and J shed 10 bases, with 13 bases lying between them. Germline CDR1 reads ENHRY; CDR2 reads SYGVKD.

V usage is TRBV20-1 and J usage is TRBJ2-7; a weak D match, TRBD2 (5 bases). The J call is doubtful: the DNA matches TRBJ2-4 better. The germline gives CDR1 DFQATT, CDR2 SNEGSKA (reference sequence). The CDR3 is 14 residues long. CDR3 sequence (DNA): TGCAGTGCTAGACACACAACTGGACTTAACATTCAGTACTTC. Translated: CSARHTTGLNIQYF.

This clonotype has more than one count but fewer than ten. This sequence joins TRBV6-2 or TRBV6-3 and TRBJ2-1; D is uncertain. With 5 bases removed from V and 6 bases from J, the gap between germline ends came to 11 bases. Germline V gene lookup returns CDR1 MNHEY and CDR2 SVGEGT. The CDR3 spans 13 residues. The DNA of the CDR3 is TGTGCCAGCAGTAGATATGAAGGCAATGAGCAGTTCTTC. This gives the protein CASSRYEGNEQFF.

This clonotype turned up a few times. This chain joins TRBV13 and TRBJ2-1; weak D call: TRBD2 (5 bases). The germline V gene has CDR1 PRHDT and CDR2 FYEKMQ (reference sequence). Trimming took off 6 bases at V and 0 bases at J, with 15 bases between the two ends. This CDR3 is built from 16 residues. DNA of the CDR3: TGTGCCAGCAGTAGAGGGTTAGGGTTCTCCTACAATGAGCAGTTCTTC. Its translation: CASSRGLGFSYNEQFF.

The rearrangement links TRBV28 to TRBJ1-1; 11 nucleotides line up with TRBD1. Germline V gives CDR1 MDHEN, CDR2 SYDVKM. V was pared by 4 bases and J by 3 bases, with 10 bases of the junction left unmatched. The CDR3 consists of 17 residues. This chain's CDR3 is CASSSLRTGGLDTEAFF. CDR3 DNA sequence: TGTGCCAGCAGTTCCCTACGGACAGGGGGCCTCGACACTGAAGCTTTCTTT.

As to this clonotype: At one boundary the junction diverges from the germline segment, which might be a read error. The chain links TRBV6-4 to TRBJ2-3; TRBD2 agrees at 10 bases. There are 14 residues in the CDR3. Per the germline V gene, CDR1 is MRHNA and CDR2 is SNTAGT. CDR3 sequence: CAGSEAGGPDTQYF. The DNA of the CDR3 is TGTGCCGGCAGTGAAGCGGGAGGGCCAGATACGCAGTATTTT.

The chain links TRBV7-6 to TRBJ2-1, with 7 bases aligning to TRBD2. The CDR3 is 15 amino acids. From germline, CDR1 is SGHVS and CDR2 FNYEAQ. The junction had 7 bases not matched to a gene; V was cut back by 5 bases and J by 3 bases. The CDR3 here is CASSLDGGGYNEQFF. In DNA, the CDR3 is TGTGCCAGCAGCCTCGATGGGGGGGGCTACAATGAGCAGTTCTTC.

As DNA, the CDR3 is TGCGCCAGCAGTCAATCCGAGAACACTGAAGCTTTCTTT. This translates into CASSQSENTEAFF. The chain recombines TRBV23-1 with TRBJ1-1; D is unresolved. TRBV23-1 is known as an ORF, though its function is uncertain. The CDR3 loop spans 13 amino acids. The V and J ends lost 0 bases and 1 base respectively, with 3 bases between them.

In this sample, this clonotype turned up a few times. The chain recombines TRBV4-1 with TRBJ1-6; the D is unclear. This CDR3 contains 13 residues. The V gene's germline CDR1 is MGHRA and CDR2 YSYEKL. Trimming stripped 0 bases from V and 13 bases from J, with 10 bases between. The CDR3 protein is CASSQDVMAPLHF. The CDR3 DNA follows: TGCGCCAGCAGCCAAGATGTAATGGCGCCCCTCCACTTT.

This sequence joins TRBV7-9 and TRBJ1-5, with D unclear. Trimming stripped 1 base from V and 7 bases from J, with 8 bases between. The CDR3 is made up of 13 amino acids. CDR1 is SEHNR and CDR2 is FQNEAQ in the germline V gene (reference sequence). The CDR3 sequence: CASSLDGQQPQHF. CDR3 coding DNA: TGTGCCAGCAGCTTAGATGGGCAACAGCCCCAGCATTTT.

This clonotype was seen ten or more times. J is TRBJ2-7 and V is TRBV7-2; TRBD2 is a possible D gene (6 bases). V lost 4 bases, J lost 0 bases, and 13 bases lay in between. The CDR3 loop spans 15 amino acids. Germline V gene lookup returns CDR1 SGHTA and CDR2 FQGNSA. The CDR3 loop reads CASSSEGLLSYEQYF. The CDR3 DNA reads TGTGCCAGCAGCTCAGAGGGACTTCTCTCCTACGAGCAGTACTTC.